Below, one T cell receptor (beta chain) is given with its context. This CDR3 spans 15 amino acids. In germline, CDR1 is LGHNA, CDR2 YNFKEQ. Trimming left V 1 base short and J 6 bases short, with 12 bases between. The sample belongs to a study of T cell changes during pregnancy in multiple sclerosis. Generated by immunoSEQ multiplex PCR, the TCRdb table keeps only in-frame clones and is missing some. The repertoire holds tens of thousands of clones, with approximately 94% as singletons. This sequence joins TRBV4-2 and TRBJ2-2; maybe TRBD1 (5 bases). The input for sequencing was CD8+ T cells from peripheral blood mononuclear cells, taken in the first trimester of pregnancy. This sequence originates from a female donor with multiple sclerosis, enrolled in a pregnancy study. CDR3 protein: CASSQGTPGAGELFF. DNA for the CDR3: TGTGCCAGCAGCCAAGGGACACCGGGCGCCGGGGAGCTGTTTTTT.